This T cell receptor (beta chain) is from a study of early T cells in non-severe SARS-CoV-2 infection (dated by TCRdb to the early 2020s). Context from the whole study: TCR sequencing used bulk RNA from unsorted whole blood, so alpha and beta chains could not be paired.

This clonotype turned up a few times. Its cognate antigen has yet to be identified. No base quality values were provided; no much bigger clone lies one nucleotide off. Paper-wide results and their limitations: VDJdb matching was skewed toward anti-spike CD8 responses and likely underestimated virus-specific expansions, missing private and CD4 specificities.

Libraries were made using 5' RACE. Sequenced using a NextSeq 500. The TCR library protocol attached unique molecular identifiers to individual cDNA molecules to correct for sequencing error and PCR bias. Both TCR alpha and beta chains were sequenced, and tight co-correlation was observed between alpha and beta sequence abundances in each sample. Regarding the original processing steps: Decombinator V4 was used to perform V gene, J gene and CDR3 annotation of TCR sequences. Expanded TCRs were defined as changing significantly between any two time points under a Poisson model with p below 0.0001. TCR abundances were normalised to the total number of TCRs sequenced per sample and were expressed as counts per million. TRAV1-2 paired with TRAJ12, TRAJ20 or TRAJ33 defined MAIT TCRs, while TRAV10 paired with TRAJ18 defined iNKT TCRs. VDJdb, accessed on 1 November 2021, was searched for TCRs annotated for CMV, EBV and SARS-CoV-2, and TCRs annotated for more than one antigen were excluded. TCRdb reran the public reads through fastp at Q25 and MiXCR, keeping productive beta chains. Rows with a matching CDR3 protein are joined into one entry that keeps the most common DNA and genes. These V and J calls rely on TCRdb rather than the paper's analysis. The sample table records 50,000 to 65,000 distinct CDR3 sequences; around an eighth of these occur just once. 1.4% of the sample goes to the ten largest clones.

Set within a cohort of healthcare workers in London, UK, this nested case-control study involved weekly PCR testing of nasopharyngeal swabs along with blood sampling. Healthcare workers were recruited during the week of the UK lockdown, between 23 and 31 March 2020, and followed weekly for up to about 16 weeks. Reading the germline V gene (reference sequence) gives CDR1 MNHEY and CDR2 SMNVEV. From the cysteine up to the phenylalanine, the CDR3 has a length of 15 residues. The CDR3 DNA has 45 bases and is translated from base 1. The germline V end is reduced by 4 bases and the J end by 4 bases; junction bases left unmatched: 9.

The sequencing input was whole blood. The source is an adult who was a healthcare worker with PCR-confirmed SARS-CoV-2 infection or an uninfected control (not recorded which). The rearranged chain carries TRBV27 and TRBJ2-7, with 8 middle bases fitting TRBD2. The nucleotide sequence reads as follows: TGTGCCAGCAGTTCCGTGGGACTAGGTAGTTACGAGCAGTACTTC. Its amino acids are CASSSVGLGSYEQYF.